This TCR beta chain was recorded in a study of blood T cell repertoires in COVID-19. Trimming took off 5 bases at V and 4 bases at J, with 11 bases between the two ends. This CDR3 is 13 amino acids long. This table comes from immunoSEQ multiplex PCR, and its TCRdb copy is limited to in-frame clones, with some not included. The table shows about 400,000 clones, with 87% occurring only once. Sequenced: PBMCs or T cells enriched from blood (not recorded which). This receptor was identified in a woman aged 18-30 years with acute COVID-19. The chain joins TRBV12-3 or TRBV12-4 to TRBJ1-2; D gene ambiguous. CDR3 in DNA: TGTGCCAGCAGTCTGACAAATCCCTATGGCTACACCTTC. It yields the protein CASSLTNPYGYTF.